Listed here are 18 T cell receptor beta chains from one sample, sequenced in a study of T cells in women clearing cervical HPV infection. TCRdb's table, derived via immunoSEQ multiplex PCR, lists solely in-frame clones and lacks some. This sample contains 30,000 to 35,000 clones. The sequencing input was blood buffy coat. These receptor sequences come from a woman aged 18 to 75 with a cervical HPV16 infection that either progressed to CIN3+ or cleared (not recorded which).

As for this clone: The missing CDR3 end, 3 residues past where the read stops, is filled in from the germline J gene. The V gene is TRBV19, the J gene TRBJ1-1; 7 bases agree with TRBD1. This CDR3 has 16 amino acids. The germline V gene has CDR1 LNHDA and CDR2 SQIVND (reference sequence). V lost 5 bases and J lost 1; bases outside the gene matches: 10. CDR3 amino acids: CASSRLTGASNTEAFF. The part of the CDR3 DNA that was read is TGTGCCAGTAGTCGGTTAACAGGGGCGTCGAACACTGAA.

In regard to this clone: The missing CDR3 end, 3 residues past where the read stops, is filled in from the germline J gene. The chain is built from TRBV20-1 and TRBJ1-1; perhaps TRBD1 as D (5 bases). Trimming shortened V by 0 bases and J by 0 bases, and 8 bases separated the two germline ends. Germline V gene sequence: CDR1 DFQATT, CDR2 SNEGSKA (reference sequence). The CDR3 spans 14 residues. This CDR3 reads CSAREAGMNTEAFF. The covered CDR3 bases are TGCAGTGCTAGAGAGGCAGGGATGAACACTGAA.

The CDR3 region is CASRRSGIYEQYF. CDR3 DNA, as far as it was read: TGTGCCAGTAGAAGGTCAGGGATCTACGAG. The rearrangement links TRBV19 to TRBJ2-7, with D tentatively TRBD1 (5 bases). The read finishes 3 residues shy of the CDR3 end, and the germline J gene is used to complete it. This CDR3 has 13 amino acids. Germline CDR1 is LNHDA and CDR2 is SQIVND (reference sequence). The V and J ends lost 6 bases and 3 bases respectively, with 12 bases between them.

Notes on this clone: From the germline J gene comes the end of the CDR3, since the read stops 3 residues before it. This sequence joins TRBV2 and TRBJ2-2, with 12 positions matching TRBD2. Trimming removed 5 bases from V and 4 bases from J; junction bases left unmatched: 8. Germline V gene sequence: CDR1 SNHLY, CDR2 FYNNEI. The CDR3 sequence is 17 residues long. CDR3: CASSPLTSGGVTGELFF. The sequenced part of the CDR3 DNA is TGTGCCAGCAGTCCACTGACTAGCGGGGGAGTCACCGGGGAG.

In regard to this clone: The read terminates 3 residues ahead of where the CDR3 ends, so the germline J gene completes it. The J gene is TRBJ1-1, the V gene TRBV20-1; 7 bases match TRBD1. This CDR3 region has 15 residues. Germline CDR1 reads DFQATT; CDR2 reads SNEGSKA (reference sequence). The ends lost 3 bases at V and 4 bases at J; junction bases unmatched: 11. The CDR3 sequence: CSARETGYRGTEAFF. The CDR3 bases that were read are TGCAGTGCTAGGGAGACAGGGTATAGGGGCACTGAA.

As to this clone: The CDR3 extends 3 residues past the end of the read, so its final part is completed from the germline J gene. The V and J genes are TRBV20-1 and TRBJ1-1; tentatively, D is TRBD1 (5 bases). Germline CDR1 reads DFQATT; CDR2 reads SNEGSKA (reference sequence). This CDR3 has 11 amino acids. Trimming took off 6 bases at V and 5 bases at J, with 10 bases between the two ends. The CDR3 is CSAGGGTEAFF. The sequenced part of the CDR3 DNA is TGCAGTGCGGGTGGGGGGACTGAA.

Regarding this clone: The read ends 3 residues shy of where the CDR3 ends; the end is completed using the germline J gene. The chain employs TRBV7-2 and TRBJ2-2; 12 bases match TRBD1. Looked up from germline, CDR1 is SGHTA and CDR2 is FQGNSA. CDR3 length: 15 residues. V lost 4 bases to trimming and J lost 7 bases; unmatched junction nucleotides: 4. The covered CDR3 bases are TGTGCCAGCAGCTCGGGACAGGGGGCCGGCGGGGAG. It encodes CASSSGQGAGGE. The entire CDR3 protein reads CASSSGQGAGGELFF.

On this clone: The read comes to an end 3 residues before the CDR3 does, leaving the germline J gene to fill in the end. This rearrangement joins TRBV19 to TRBJ1-6, with 7 bases aligning to TRBD1. The CDR3 is 14 amino acids. Germline values: CDR1 LNHDA, CDR2 SQIVND (reference sequence). V dropped 9 bases and J dropped 0; count of bases not matched to a gene: 2. This CDR3 reads CARDRVSYNSPLHF. The covered CDR3 bases are TGTGCCAGAGACAGGGTCTCCTATAATTCACCC.

Of note for this clone: The read finishes 3 residues shy of the CDR3 end, and the germline J gene is used to complete it. The chain recombines TRBV7-9 with TRBJ2-5; possibly TRBD2 for D (6 bases). The CDR3 spans 15 residues. V was clipped by 1 base and J by 0 bases, with 9 bases between them. The V gene's germline CDR1 is SEHNR and CDR2 FQNEAQ (reference sequence). The CDR3 reads CASSLGSGYQETQYF. CDR3 DNA, as far as it was read: TGTGCCAGCAGCTTAGGGAGCGGGTACCAAGAGACC.

Regarding this clone: Read coverage stops 3 residues before the CDR3 terminus; the germline J gene supplies the remainder. The chain recombines TRBV2 with TRBJ1-1; D might be TRBD1 (5 bases). Germline V gives CDR1 SNHLY, CDR2 FYNNEI. The length of the CDR3 is 13 residues. Partial CDR3 DNA: TGTGCCAGCACCCTACCTAGCGGGGGTACC. It translates to CASTLPSGGT. The entire CDR3 sequence reads CASTLPSGGTAFF.

Comments on this clone: The observed sequence ends 3 residues before the CDR3 terminus, with the missing tail filled in from the germline J gene. The rearrangement uses TRBV20-1 and TRBJ2-1, with TRBD2 matching 8 bases. In germline, CDR1 is DFQATT, CDR2 SNEGSKA (reference sequence). CDR3 size: 15 residues. J gave up 6 bases and V 3 bases, and 10 bases lay outside the gene matches. The CDR3 region is CSASRSGGVSNEQFF. The sequenced part of the CDR3 DNA is TGCAGTGCTAGTAGGAGCGGGGGTGTTTCCAATGAG.

Points on this clone: Read data end 3 residues before the CDR3 end; the end is taken from the germline J gene. The gene calls are TRBV6-2 or TRBV6-3 and TRBJ1-3; possible D gene TRBD1, 5 bases. The CDR3 consists of 16 residues. V shed 7 bases and J shed 4 bases, with 20 bases lying between them. Germline CDR1 is MNHEY and CDR2 is SVGEGT. The sequenced CDR3 bases are TGTGCCAGCAATAGACACTCGGGACTCCACGGAAACACC. Its protein product is CASNRHSGLHGNT. The whole CDR3 sequence reads CASNRHSGLHGNTIYF.

Concerning this clone itself: With the read ending 3 residues before the CDR3 end, the germline J gene is used to fill in that end. The chain links TRBV6-2 or TRBV6-3 to TRBJ2-7; D remains unclear. The CDR3 extends over 15 amino acids. From germline, CDR1 is MNHEY and CDR2 SVGEGT. Trimming shortened V by 7 bases and J by 0 bases, and 16 bases separated the two germline ends. Partial CDR3 DNA: TGTGCCAGCAACCTAAACGGTCTAACCTCCTACGAG. As protein: CASNLNGLTSYE. The whole CDR3 reads CASNLNGLTSYEQYF.

On this clone: The CDR3 end falls 3 residues outside the read, so it is completed with the germline J gene. The gene calls are TRBV30 and TRBJ2-7, with 8 bases lining up with TRBD1. The CDR3 has 14 amino acids. Germline CDR1 reads GTSNPN; CDR2 reads SVGIG (reference sequence). V gave up 1 base and J gave up 4 bases; unmatched junction bases: 6. The part of the CDR3 DNA that was read is TGTGCCTGGAGTGGTGGGACAGGTGTATACGAG. Translated: CAWSGGTGVYE. The full CDR3 protein is CAWSGGTGVYEQYF.

As regards this clone: The read is 3 residues too short to cover the CDR3 end, so that end is filled in from the germline J gene. The chain uses TRBV10-3 and TRBJ1-1; possibly TRBD1 for D (5 bases). The CDR3 totals 15 residues. Germline assignment: CDR1 ENHRY and CDR2 SYGVKD. Deletions cut 3 bases from V and 4 bases from J, with 15 bases between. The sequenced CDR3 bases are TGTGCCATCAGTGAAAGGGGTCAGGGAAGCACTGAA. Translated: CAISERGQGSTE. The entire CDR3 is CAISERGQGSTEAFF.

CDR3 DNA (partial): TGTGCCAGCAGTTGGGACAGAACTTACGAG. Protein product: CASSWDRTYE. The entire CDR3 protein reads CASSWDRTYEQYF. This chain joins TRBV12-3 or TRBV12-4 and TRBJ2-7; TRBD1 matches 7 bases. The read ends 3 residues before the CDR3 terminus; that terminus is restored from the germline J gene. V shed 4 bases, J shed 4 bases, and the junction held 4 bases outside the gene matches. This CDR3 contains 13 residues.

Concerning this clone itself: Read data end 3 residues before the CDR3 end; the end is taken from the germline J gene. The V and J genes are TRBV7-2 and TRBJ1-3; D unresolved. CDR3 length: 11 residues. Germline CDR1 and CDR2: SGHTA and FQGNSA. CDR3 DNA, as far as it was read: TGTGCCAGCAGCTTAGGAGGCAGG. This encodes CASSLGGR. The full-length CDR3 reads as CASSLGGRIYF.

About this clone: The read terminates 3 residues ahead of where the CDR3 ends, so the germline J gene completes it. The genes are TRBV9 and TRBJ1-6, with D tentatively TRBD1 (6 bases). Germline V lookup: CDR1 SGDLS, CDR2 YYNGEE. V shed 4 bases and J shed 7 bases, with 12 bases lying between them. This CDR3 has 14 amino acids. The part of the CDR3 DNA that was read is TGTGCCAGCAGCACACAGGGTAGGAATTCACCC. Its protein product is CASSTQGRNSP. The whole CDR3 protein is CASSTQGRNSPLHF. Drawing the rest from reference TRBV9 and TRBJ1-6, the complete variable domain is DSGVTQTPKHLITATGQRVTLRCSPRSGDLSVYWYQQSLDQGLQFLIQYYNGEERAKGNILERFSAQQFPDLHSELNLSSLELGDSALYFCASSTQGRNSPLHFGNGTRLTVT.